The 31 T cell receptor beta chains presented below share a single source sample, sequenced in a study of identical twins. Each CDR3 protein gets one entry after TCRdb re-called the 5' RACE reads with MiXCR. The sample records roughly 690,000 distinct CDR3 sequences, approximately 6.1% being singletons. The sequencing input was naive T cells sorted from blood. These receptors came from a man younger than 35 in good health.

This clonotype was detected ten times or more. The J gene is TRBJ2-7, the V gene TRBV12-3 or TRBV12-4, with 12 bases fitting TRBD2. J lost 6 bases, V lost 7 bases, and 7 bases had no gene match. The CDR3 consists of 14 residues. CDR3 residues: CASTSGLAGREQYF. In nucleotides, the CDR3 is TGTGCCAGCACCTCTGGACTAGCGGGACGCGAGCAGTACTTC.

This clonotype was recorded a few times. This rearrangement joins TRBV11-3 to TRBJ1-1, with TRBD1 matching 7 bases. The germline gives CDR1 SGHNT, CDR2 YENEEA. CDR3 size: 15 residues. Trimming took 4 bases from V and 0 from J; bases not matched to a gene: 5. DNA for the CDR3: TGTGCCAGCAGCTATGCCAGGGGGATGAACACTGAAGCTTTCTTT. This codes for CASSYARGMNTEAFF.

This clonotype has ten or more counts. This sequence joins TRBV12-3 or TRBV12-4 and TRBJ2-5; 8 positions agree with TRBD1. V shed 5 bases, J shed 5 bases, and the junction held 10 bases outside the gene matches. This CDR3 has 15 amino acids. CDR3 DNA sequence: TGTGCCAGCAGTACCGGGACAGGCTGGGGGGAGACCCAGTACTTC. Residues: CASSTGTGWGETQYF.

The rearrangement uses TRBV9 and TRBJ2-7; 7 bases match TRBD2. V lost 0 bases and J lost 2; bases outside the gene matches: 5. The CDR3 totals 15 residues. Germline-derived CDR1 and CDR2 are SGDLS and YYNGEE. CDR3 DNA: TGTGCCAGCAGCGTAGCTCAGGCGGGGGCCTACGAGCAGTACTTC. Translation: CASSVAQAGAYEQYF.

In this sample, this clonotype turned up many times. The V call is TRBV10-3, the J call TRBJ2-1; D tentatively fits TRBD1 or TRBD2 (6 bases each). The germline gives CDR1 ENHRY, CDR2 SYGVKD. Trimming removed 10 bases at V and 2 bases at J, with 9 bases between. The CDR3 runs to 12 residues. CDR3 in amino acids: CASGTTYNEQFF. CDR3 nucleotides: TGTGCCAGCGGGACAACCTACAATGAGCAGTTCTTC.

The sample holds many counts of this clonotype. This chain uses TRBV12-3 or TRBV12-4 with TRBJ2-2; D remains ambiguous. The CDR3 is made up of 13 amino acids. Trimming took off 3 bases at V and 5 bases at J, with 7 bases between the two ends. This CDR3 reads CASSLNPTGELFF. The CDR3 DNA follows: TGTGCCAGCAGTTTGAACCCGACCGGGGAGCTGTTTTTT.

This clonotype was counted a few times. A read error may be the cause here, since a much bigger clone is one base away. The genes are TRBV12-3 or TRBV12-4 and TRBJ2-7; D could derive from TRBD1 or TRBD2 (6 bases each). The ends were cut back, 5 bases at V and 8 bases at J, with 13 bases in the middle. This CDR3 spans 12 amino acids. CDR3 loop: CASSQGGRKQYF. The CDR3 nucleotides are TGTGCCAGCAGTCAAGGGGGGCGTAAGCAGTACTTC.

V and J are TRBV20-1 and TRBJ2-1; TRBD2 matches at 13 bases. The V gene's germline CDR1 is DFQATT and CDR2 SNEGSKA (reference sequence). The CDR3 consists of 16 residues. V shed 6 bases, J shed 0 bases, and the junction held 5 bases outside the gene matches. CDR3 nucleotides: TGCAGTGCCCCGGGACTAGCGGGACTCTCCTACAATGAGCAGTTCTTC. Residues: CSAPGLAGLSYNEQFF.

The sample holds many counts of this clonotype. This chain's CDR3 is CASSELWNTGELFF. The CDR3 nucleotides read TGTGCCAGCAGTGAACTCTGGAACACCGGGGAGCTGTTTTTT. V gene TRBV6-1 combines with J gene TRBJ2-2, with D unresolved. Germline CDR1 reads MNHNS; CDR2 reads SASEGT. V dropped 2 bases and J dropped 1 base, with 5 bases sitting between them. The CDR3 length is 14 residues.

Many counts were recorded for this clonotype. This chain connects TRBV29-1 to TRBJ2-3, with no clear D. Between the trimmed V and J ends, which lost 4 bases and 5 bases, there was a span of 16 bases. The CDR3 sequence is 14 residues long. Germline CDR1 reads SQVTM; CDR2 reads ANQGSEA. The CDR3 region is CSVVNTRMGDTQYF. The CDR3 nucleotides are TGCAGCGTTGTGAACACCCGAATGGGAGATACGCAGTATTTT.

V is TRBV29-1 and J is TRBJ2-6; the D call may be TRBD1 or TRBD2 (5 bases each). The CDR3 is 16 amino acids. V lost 7 bases, J lost 1 base, and 17 bases lay in between. The V gene's germline CDR1 is SQVTM and CDR2 ANQGSEA. The CDR3 coding sequence is TGCAGCGCCGGGGCAGGGTCATTGTCTGGGGCCAACGTCCTGACTTTC. Protein: CSAGAGSLSGANVLTF.

This clonotype was seen repeatedly, ten times or more. The chain couples TRBV11-2 to TRBJ2-2, with D possibly matching TRBD2 (6 bases). V dropped 0 bases and J dropped 5 bases, with 13 bases sitting between them. The germline V gene encodes CDR1 SGHAT and CDR2 FQNNGV. CDR3 length equals 16 residues. DNA for the CDR3: TGTGCCAGCAGCTTAGATCGAGCGGGCTTAACCGGGGAGCTGTTTTTT. Its protein product is CASSLDRAGLTGELFF. The full variable domain, rest sourced from reference TRBV11-2 and TRBJ2-2, is EAGVAQSPRYKIIEKRQSVAFWCNPISGHATLYWYQQILGQGPKLLIQFQNNGVVDDSQLPKDRFSAERLKGVDSTLKIQPAKLEDSAVYLCASSLDRAGLTGELFFGEGSRLTVL.

This clonotype was seen at least ten times. The DNA for the CDR3 is TGCAGTGCTAGCAAACAAAGGACAGGGCAGGGTAACTACAATGAGCAGTTCTTC. Translation gives CSASKQRTGQGNYNEQFF. The chain carries TRBV20-1 and TRBJ2-1; 8 nucleotides agree with TRBD1. The junction had 16 bases not matched to a gene; V was cut back by 3 bases and J by 3 bases. Germline assignment: CDR1 DFQATT and CDR2 SNEGSKA (reference sequence). The CDR3 length is 18 residues.

This clonotype was counted many times. The chain is built from TRBV29-1 and TRBJ2-5; 8 bases are a match to TRBD2. Trimming took 4 bases from V and 3 from J; bases not matched to a gene: 7. CDR3 size: 14 residues. In germline, CDR1 is SQVTM, CDR2 ANQGSEA. This CDR3 is CSVGSGSLKETQYF. CDR3 in DNA: TGCAGCGTTGGCAGCGGGAGTCTTAAAGAGACCCAGTACTTC.

This clonotype was seen only a few times. The chain joins TRBV7-2 to TRBJ2-7, with D perhaps given as TRBD1 or TRBD2 (5 bases each). The germline V gene encodes CDR1 SGHTA and CDR2 FQGNSA. Trimming removed 4 bases at V and 0 bases at J, with 13 bases between. This CDR3 region has 15 residues. The CDR3 nucleotides are TGTGCCAGCAGCTCGAGCACCGGGACCTCCTACGAGCAGTACTTC. Protein product: CASSSSTGTSYEQYF.

There are a few counts of this clonotype. The chain joins TRBV4-2 to TRBJ2-5; tentative D call: TRBD2 (5 bases). The V and J ends lost 1 base and 1 base respectively, with 10 bases between them. CDR3 length: 15 amino acids. Per germline, CDR1 LGHNA and CDR2 YNFKEQ. This chain's CDR3 is CASSQVRERQETQYF. The CDR3 nucleotides read TGTGCCAGCAGCCAAGTGAGGGAGCGCCAAGAGACCCAGTACTTC.

This clonotype was recorded at least ten times. V is TRBV6-2 or TRBV6-3 and J is TRBJ2-3, with TRBD2 identical over 8 bases. Trimming cost V 7 bases and J 1 base; bases outside gene matches: 7. CDR1 is MNHEY and CDR2 is SVGEGT in the germline V gene. There are 15 residues in the CDR3. The CDR3 nucleotides read TGTGCCAGCAAAATAACAGCGGGGGGCACAGATACGCAGTATTTT. Amino acid sequence: CASKITAGGTDTQYF.

This clonotype was detected only a few times. The chain combines TRBV7-9 with TRBJ2-1; TRBD2 aligns across 8 bases. Germline V gene sequence: CDR1 SEHNR, CDR2 FQNEAQ (reference sequence). V shed 5 bases, J shed 10 bases, and the junction held 13 bases outside the gene matches. The CDR3 loop spans 15 amino acids. The CDR3 DNA is TGTGCCAGCAGCCCTGGAGGCGGGAGGACACGGGAGCAGTTCTTC. It codes for CASSPGGGRTREQFF.

This clonotype has only a few counts. The chain employs TRBV20-1 and TRBJ2-3; D is perhaps TRBD2 (5 bases). With 1 base removed from V and 0 bases from J, the gap between germline ends came to 11 bases. The length of the CDR3 is 15 residues. Germline values: CDR1 DFQATT, CDR2 SNEGSKA (reference sequence). The CDR3 DNA reads TGCAGTGCTAGAGGGATCCGGGGAAGCACAGATACGCAGTATTTT. Translating it yields CSARGIRGSTDTQYF.

This chain uses TRBV9 with TRBJ2-7; TRBD2 matches at 9 bases. The germline V gene encodes CDR1 SGDLS and CDR2 YYNGEE. The CDR3 loop spans 14 amino acids. Trimming took 3 bases from V and 7 from J; bases not matched to a gene: 8. Here the CDR3 reads CASSDGTSSDEQYF. The CDR3 DNA is TGTGCCAGCAGCGACGGGACTAGCTCGGATGAGCAGTACTTC. The entire variable domain, with the rest obtained from reference TRBV9 and TRBJ2-7, is as follows: DSGVTQTPKHLITATGQRVTLRCSPRSGDLSVYWYQQSLDQGLQFLIQYYNGEERAKGNILERFSAQQFPDLHSELNLSSLELGDSALYFCASSDGTSSDEQYFGPGTRLTVT.

This clonotype was counted at least ten times. The V and J genes are TRBV29-1 and TRBJ2-7; possible D gene TRBD1, 5 bases. This CDR3 comprises 12 residues. Germline V gene lookup returns CDR1 SQVTM and CDR2 ANQGSEA. V gave up 4 bases and J gave up 3 bases, with 10 bases separating them. CDR3: CSVVSRVYEQYF. CDR3 nucleotide sequence: TGCAGCGTTGTTTCCAGGGTCTACGAGCAGTACTTC.

This clonotype was recorded many times. V gene TRBV20-1 combines with J gene TRBJ2-3; D may match TRBD1 or TRBD2 (5 bases each). The V gene's germline CDR1 is DFQATT and CDR2 SNEGSKA (reference sequence). Trimming stripped 1 base from V and 6 bases from J, with 14 bases between. The CDR3 totals 14 residues. In DNA form, the CDR3 reads TGCAGTGCTAGAGTGTCGGGGAAGGGGGATACGCAGTATTTT. This gives the protein CSARVSGKGDTQYF.

The chain carries TRBV7-9 and TRBJ1-3; the D gene is possibly TRBD1 (5 bases). The CDR3 covers 15 residues. Germline CDR1 reads SEHNR; CDR2 reads FQNEAQ (reference sequence). Trimming shortened V by 6 bases and J by 0 bases, and 12 bases separated the two germline ends. CDR3 amino acids: CASSSRDGSGNTIYF. For the CDR3, the DNA is TGTGCCAGCAGTTCCAGGGACGGCTCTGGAAACACCATATATTTT.

This clonotype has more than one count but fewer than ten. This chain connects TRBV2 to TRBJ2-5, with TRBD2 identical over 7 bases. Germline CDR1 and CDR2: SNHLY and FYNNEI. V was clipped by 6 bases and J by 5 bases; unmatched bases: 6. The CDR3 consists of 13 residues. The CDR3 nucleotides are TGTGCCAGCAGCTTCTGGGAGGGGGAGACCCAGTACTTC. Protein: CASSFWEGETQYF.

This clonotype has just a few counts. V is TRBV27 and J is TRBJ2-1; 7 bases match TRBD1. This CDR3 is 15 amino acids long. The V segment lost 3 bases and the J segment 6 bases; nucleotides outside the gene matches: 8. Germline V CDR1 and CDR2: MNHEY, SMNVEV (reference sequence). The CDR3 here is CASSLRQGKVNEQFF. CDR3 nucleotides: TGTGCCAGCAGTTTGCGACAGGGTAAGGTCAATGAGCAGTTCTTC.

The chain joins TRBV12-3 or TRBV12-4 to TRBJ2-1, with D perhaps matching TRBD2 (7 bases). CDR3 size: 15 residues. V was trimmed by 4 bases and J by 6 bases, leaving 16 bases between them. Here the CDR3 DNA reads TGTGCCAGCAGTTCTGTGGGAGGGGGGGGCAATGAGCAGTTCTTC. The encoded protein is CASSSVGGGGNEQFF.

This clonotype was counted between two and nine times. This chain uses TRBV19 with TRBJ1-5; maybe TRBD1 (6 bases). Trimming shortened V by 4 bases and J by 4 bases, and 20 bases separated the two germline ends. CDR3 length: 17 amino acids. From germline, CDR1 is LNHDA and CDR2 SQIVND (reference sequence). The CDR3 loop is CASSTDPGAVGNQPQHF. The CDR3 nucleotides read TGTGCCAGTAGTACGGACCCGGGGGCAGTCGGTAATCAGCCCCAGCATTTT.

This clonotype was detected only a few times. The chain has TRBV7-9 and TRBJ2-3; 9 nucleotides agree with TRBD2. This CDR3 comprises 15 residues. The junction had 7 bases not matched to a gene; V was cut back by 7 bases and J by 2 bases. The germline CDR1 and CDR2 sequences are SEHNR and FQNEAQ (reference sequence). The CDR3 DNA sequence: TGTGCCAGCACCGCGGCTAGCGGGAACACAGATACGCAGTATTTT. Translation gives CASTAASGNTDTQYF.

Many counts were recorded for this clonotype. The genes are TRBV20-1 and TRBJ2-3; D uncertain. The CDR3 covers 11 residues. CDR1 is DFQATT and CDR2 is SNEGSKA in the germline V gene (reference sequence). The V end was cut by 0 bases, the J end by 8 bases, with 6 bases between. The chain's CDR3 is CSARDPSTQYF. CDR3 DNA sequence: TGCAGTGCTAGAGACCCAAGTACGCAGTATTTT.

This chain connects TRBV27 to TRBJ2-1; D might be TRBD2 (5 bases). This CDR3 has 16 residues. The germline V gene has CDR1 MNHEY and CDR2 SMNVEV (reference sequence). The germline V and J ends were trimmed by 2 bases and 5 bases, with 16 bases remaining between them. CDR3 loop: CASSLIWRPINNEQFF. In DNA, the CDR3 is TGTGCCAGCAGTTTAATTTGGAGGCCGATCAACAATGAGCAGTTCTTC.

This clonotype came up many times. The chain is built from TRBV28 and TRBJ2-2; D call uncertain. Deletions cut 2 bases from V and 7 bases from J, with 14 bases between. Germline V lookup: CDR1 MDHEN, CDR2 SYDVKM. The CDR3 has 15 residues. CDR3 amino acids: CASSLAATRGGELFF. DNA of the CDR3: TGTGCCAGCAGTTTAGCGGCTACTCGTGGCGGGGAGCTGTTTTTT.